This TCR beta chain was captured by sequencing in a study of blood T cell repertoires in COVID-19 (TCRdb year 2020). In terms of the full investigation: Samples from collaborators originated in the United States, Italy and Spain and spanned both the acute and convalescent phases of COVID-19. The prospective study material was composed of cDNA or gDNA derived from T cells, B-cell-depleted T cells, or PBMCs. The dataset comprised deeply sampled blood TCRbeta repertoires from subjects exposed to, actively infected with, or recovered from COVID-19. The repertoires were made available in a free public database intended to serve as a resource for research on the immune response to SARS-CoV-2. The samples were drawn from the first 160 participants of the ongoing ImmuneRACE study and from more than 1,000 subjects provided by 6 global collaborators. A de-identified subject ID, COVID-19 status, age in years and sex were almost always included in the sample metadata. Where HLA class I and class II types were available, the types were taken from metadata supplied by the sample provider, not from assay-based typing. The paper as a whole reports these results and caveats: How much clinical and demographic metadata was included differed by source and by participant, and the metadata was provided uncurated.

On this clone itself: This clone's antigen is unknown. Base-call qualities are not available, and no considerably larger clone is one nucleotide away.

The immunoSEQ Assay, a bias-controlled multiplex PCR, was used to amplify TCRbeta CDR3 regions from genomic DNA. As for how the authors treated the data: Nucleated cell counts per sample were estimated from amplification of reference gene primers within the assay. Sequence reads were collapsed and filtered to measure the absolute abundance of every unique TCRbeta CDR3 rearrangement. Productive Simpson clonality was computed per sample as the square root of Simpson's diversity index over productive rearrangements. TCRdb provides this immuneACCESS table in a form limited to in-frame rearrangements. Some clones are lacking; in checked studies, under half of them reflect an unresolved V gene, and why the rest are absent is not known. That table is the source of V, J and clone size, and D and trimming were worked out from the DNA. This sample is represented by tens of thousands of clones; about 87% of them were singletons. Clones ranked in the top ten supply under 4% of the sample.

Reading from cysteine to phenylalanine, the CDR3 counts 16 amino acids. Only CDR3 DNA is held: 48 bases, read in frame from base 1. From the germline V gene (reference sequence), CDR1 is MNHEY and CDR2 is SMNVEV. From V the trimming removes 5 bases and from J it removes 3 bases, while the gene matches leave 9 bases of the junction unaccounted for. In Seattle, one collaborating source enrolled patients while the infection was active and tracked those patients longitudinally over the course of disease. Each collaborating institution followed its own protocols to collect whole blood in K2EDTA tubes. For TCRbeta analysis, collaborators shipped samples as frozen whole blood, isolated PBMCs, or DNA extracted from either of those sample types.

This TCR derives from a man aged 40-49 years with COVID-19, enrolled during active disease. Sequencing used peripheral blood. The V and J genes are TRBV27 and TRBJ2-3, with 9 middle bases fitting TRBD1. At the DNA level, the sequence is TGTGCCAGCAGTAACCTCCGGGACAGGGTTACAGATACGCAGTATTTT. It specifies CASSNLRDRVTDTQYF.